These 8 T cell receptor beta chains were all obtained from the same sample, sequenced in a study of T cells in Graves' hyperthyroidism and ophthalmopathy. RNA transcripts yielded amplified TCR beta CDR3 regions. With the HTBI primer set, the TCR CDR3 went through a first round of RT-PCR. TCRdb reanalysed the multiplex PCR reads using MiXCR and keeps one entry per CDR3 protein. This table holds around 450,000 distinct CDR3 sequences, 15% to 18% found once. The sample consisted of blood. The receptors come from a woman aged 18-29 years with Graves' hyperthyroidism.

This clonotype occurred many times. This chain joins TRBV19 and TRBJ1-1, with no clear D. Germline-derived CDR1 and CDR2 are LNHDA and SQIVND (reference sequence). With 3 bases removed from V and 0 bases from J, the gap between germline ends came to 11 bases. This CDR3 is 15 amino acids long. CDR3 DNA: TGTGCCAGTAGTATTAGGGCAGACCTGAACACTGAAGCTTTCTTT. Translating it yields CASSIRADLNTEAFF.

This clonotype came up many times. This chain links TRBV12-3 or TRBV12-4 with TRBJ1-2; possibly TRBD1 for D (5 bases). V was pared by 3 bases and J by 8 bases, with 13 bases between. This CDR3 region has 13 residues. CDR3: CASSFGGFTGYTF. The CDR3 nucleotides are TGTGCCAGCAGTTTCGGGGGGTTTACGGGCTACACCTTC.

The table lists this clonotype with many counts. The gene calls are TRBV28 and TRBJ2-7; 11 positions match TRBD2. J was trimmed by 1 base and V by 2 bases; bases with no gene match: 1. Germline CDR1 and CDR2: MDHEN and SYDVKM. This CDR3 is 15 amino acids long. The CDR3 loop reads CASSLRLAGSYEQYF. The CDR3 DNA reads TGTGCCAGCAGTTTACGACTAGCGGGGTCCTACGAGCAGTACTTC.

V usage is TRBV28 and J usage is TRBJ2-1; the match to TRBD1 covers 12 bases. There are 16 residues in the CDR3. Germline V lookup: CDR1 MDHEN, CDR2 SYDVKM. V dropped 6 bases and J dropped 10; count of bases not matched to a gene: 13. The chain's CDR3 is CASSSGTGGPGIEQFF. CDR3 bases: TGTGCCAGCAGCTCCGGGACAGGGGGCCCGGGCATCGAGCAGTTCTTC.

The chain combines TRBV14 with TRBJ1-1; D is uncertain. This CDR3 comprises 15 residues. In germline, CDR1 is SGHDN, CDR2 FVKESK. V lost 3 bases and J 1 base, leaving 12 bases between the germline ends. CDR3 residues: CASSHKIQSNTEAFF. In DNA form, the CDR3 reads TGTGCCAGCAGCCACAAGATTCAATCGAACACTGAAGCTTTCTTT.

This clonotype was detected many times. The CDR3 sequence is CSARAHRGRVMNTEAFF. As DNA, the CDR3 is TGCAGTGCTAGAGCACACAGGGGAAGGGTTATGAACACTGAAGCTTTCTTT. This chain joins TRBV20-1 and TRBJ1-1; TRBD1 matches at 7 bases. V dropped 1 base and J dropped 0; count of bases not matched to a gene: 11. The CDR3 is 17 amino acids. In germline, CDR1 is DFQATT, CDR2 SNEGSKA (reference sequence).

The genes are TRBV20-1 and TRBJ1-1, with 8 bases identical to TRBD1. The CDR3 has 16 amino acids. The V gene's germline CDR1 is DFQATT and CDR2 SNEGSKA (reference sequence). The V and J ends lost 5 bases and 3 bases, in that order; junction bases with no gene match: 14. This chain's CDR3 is CSASTPRAGGYTEAFF. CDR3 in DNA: TGCAGTGCTTCAACCCCCAGGGCAGGGGGCTACACTGAAGCTTTCTTT.

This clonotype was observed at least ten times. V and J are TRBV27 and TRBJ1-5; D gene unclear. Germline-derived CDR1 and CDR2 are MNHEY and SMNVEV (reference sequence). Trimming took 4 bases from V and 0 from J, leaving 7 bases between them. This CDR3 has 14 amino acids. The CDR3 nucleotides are TGTGCCAGCAGTTCCCCATATAGCAATCAGCCCCAGCATTTT. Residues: CASSSPYSNQPQHF.